The text below deals with one T cell receptor beta chain. The antigen remains unidentified. Of the isolated RNA, all was reverse transcribed, and so the sequenced material was expressed TCRB transcripts. Clones were read by immunoSEQ multiplex PCR, and TCRdb kept only the in-frame ones, dropping some. Altogether over 650,000 clones are present, around 15% being singletons, with the ten largest covering approximately 0.039%. The data are from a study of beta chain features in type 1 diabetes. The germline V and J ends were trimmed by 2 bases and 4 bases, with 14 bases remaining between them. This CDR3 is built from 14 residues. Germline CDR1 and CDR2: GTSNPN and SVGIG (reference sequence). Whole-study results and caveats: In every one of the four CD4+ subsets, TCRB CDR3s were moderately but significantly shorter in Type 1 diabetes patients.

V gene TRBV30 combines with J gene TRBJ1-2; maybe TRBD1 (6 bases). The sequenced sample was naive CD4+ T cells from blood. The TCR sequence derives from a man younger than 35 with type 1 diabetes. CDR3 nucleotides: TGTGCCTGGAGTATAGGGGGGCAGAGCTATGGCTACACCTTC. This encodes CAWSIGGQSYGYTF.